This TCR beta chain was retrieved from a study of Ad26.COV2.S vaccination and SARS-CoV-2 variants. About this clone itself: Its antigen remains unidentified.

V lost 6 bases, J lost 0 bases, and 5 bases lay in between. This CDR3 has 12 amino acids. Germline values: CDR1 ENHRY, CDR2 SYGVKD. Specified treatment: 15 to 20 received Ad26.COV2.S at low or high dose, single or two shots; roughly five received placebo; per-sample allocation not given. It was on day 63 after the first vaccine or placebo injection that samples were taken. Its platform was an Ad26 vector, and its expressed antigen was Wuhan-strain SARS-CoV-2 spike. General study results and limits: Placebo recipients trailed vaccine recipients in spike-specific TCR breadth.

The data were produced by immunoSEQ multiplex PCR, yet TCRdb's version contains in-frame clones alone and is incomplete. This sample has about 680,000 clones, with about 89% found just once. The rearrangement uses TRBV10-3 and TRBJ1-1; D gene uncertain. The receptor's source is a person between 18 and 65 years old who received the Ad26.COV2.S COVID-19 vaccine or a placebo. This material consisted of peripheral blood, taken in a trial of Ad26.COV2.S vaccine versus placebo. This CDR3 is CAISPMNTEAFF. The CDR3 region has the DNA TGTGCCATCAGCCCCATGAACACTGAAGCTTTCTTT.